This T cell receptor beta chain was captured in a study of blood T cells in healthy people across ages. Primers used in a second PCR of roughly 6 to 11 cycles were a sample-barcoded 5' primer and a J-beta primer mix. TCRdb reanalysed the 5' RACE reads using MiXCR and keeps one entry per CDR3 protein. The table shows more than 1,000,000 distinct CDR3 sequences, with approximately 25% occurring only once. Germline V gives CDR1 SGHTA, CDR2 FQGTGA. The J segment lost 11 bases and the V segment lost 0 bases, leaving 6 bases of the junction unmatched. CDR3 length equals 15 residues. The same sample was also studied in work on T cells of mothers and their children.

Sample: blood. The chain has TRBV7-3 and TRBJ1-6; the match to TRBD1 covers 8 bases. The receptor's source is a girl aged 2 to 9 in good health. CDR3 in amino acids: CASSLTGTGGTPLHF. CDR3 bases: TGTGCCAGCAGCTTAACGGGGACAGGAGGTACACCCCTCCACTTT.